This T cell receptor beta chain was captured in a study of shared clonotypes between healthy human individuals. Overall study findings and caveats: Incomplete sequencing of sorted subsets was indicated by rarefaction despite large depth. Researchers found naive subsets generally carried larger estimated richness than memory subsets. A handful of donors shared about 5% of their naive CD4 clonotypes.

Original analysis: Junction-only sequences produced by ImmunoSEQ had no quality scores, so filtering differed. Only in-frame clones appear in the TCRdb table, and some are missing; sequencing was by immunoSEQ multiplex PCR. V and J calls and clone size come straight from that table; D and trimming were deduced from the DNA. The sample has 190,000 or so clones, 80% to 95% seen once. Remarks on this clone: The antigen is unknown.

Trimming removed 1 base at V and 0 bases at J, with 17 bases between. Germline V CDR1 and CDR2: SGHKS, YYEKEE (reference sequence). This CDR3 comprises 17 residues. The sequence derives from a woman aged 25 to 39 in good health. The sequenced sample was naive CD4+ T cells sorted from blood. Specified subset: CD45RA+ positively selected. This chain uses TRBV5-5 with TRBJ2-7; D ambiguous. CDR3 loop: CASSLTFLRHSSYEQYF. CDR3 DNA sequence: TGTGCCAGCAGCTTGACCTTCCTCAGACATAGCTCCTACGAGCAGTACTTC.